This TCR beta chain appears in the sequencing data of a study of shared clonotypes between healthy human individuals. The CDR3 sequence is 16 residues long. Germline V CDR1 and CDR2: MGHRA, YSYEKL. V gave up 0 bases and J gave up 7 bases, with 13 bases separating them. The table came from immunoSEQ multiplex PCR; TCRdb's copy has only in-frame clones and leaves some out. The sample carries about 2.3 million clones, approximately 93% recorded once. The specimen was naive CD4+ T cells from PBMCs. The subset was: CD45RA+ positively selected. The gene calls are TRBV4-1 and TRBJ1-6; tentatively, D is TRBD1 (6 bases). This TCR came from a man between 18 and 29 years old in good health. Some clones in this sample may be carry-over from other donors' samples. The CDR3 DNA reads as TGCGCCAGCAGCCAAGAAGGGGGTATCACCAATTCACCCCTCCACTTT. This encodes CASSQEGGITNSPLHF.